This T cell receptor (beta chain) is drawn from a study of blood T cell repertoires in COVID-19. About the research overall: Sites across the United States, Italy and Spain contributed samples from acute and convalescent COVID-19.

CDR1 and CDR2 from the germline V gene are SEHNR and FQNEAQ (reference sequence). This CDR3 has 14 amino acids. After removal of 5 bases from V and 4 bases from J, the junction contained 5 bases not matched to a gene. Produced via immunoSEQ multiplex PCR; TCRdb's table is partial and in-frame only. The data show 250,000 to 300,000 clones, 89% seen once. This clone was seen only a few times. Material: peripheral blood. V usage is TRBV7-9 and J usage is TRBJ1-1, with TRBD1 identical over 9 bases. This TCR derives from a woman aged 55-69 years with acute or convalescent COVID-19. CDR3 nucleotides: TGTGCCAGCAGCGTACAGGGGGCCGGCACTGAAGCTTTCTTT. Translating gives CASSVQGAGTEAFF.